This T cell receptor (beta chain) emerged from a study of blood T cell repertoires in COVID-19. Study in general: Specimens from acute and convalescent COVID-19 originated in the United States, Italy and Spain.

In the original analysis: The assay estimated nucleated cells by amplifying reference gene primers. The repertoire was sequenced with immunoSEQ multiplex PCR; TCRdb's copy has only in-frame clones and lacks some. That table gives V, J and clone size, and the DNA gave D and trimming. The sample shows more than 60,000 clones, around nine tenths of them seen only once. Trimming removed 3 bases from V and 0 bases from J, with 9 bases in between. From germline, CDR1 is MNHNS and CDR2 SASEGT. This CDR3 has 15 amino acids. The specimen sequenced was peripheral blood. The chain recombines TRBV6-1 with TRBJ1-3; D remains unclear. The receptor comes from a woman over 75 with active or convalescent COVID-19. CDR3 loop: CASSDGGSSGNTIYF. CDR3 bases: TGTGCCAGCAGTGATGGCGGATCCTCTGGAAACACCATATATTTT.